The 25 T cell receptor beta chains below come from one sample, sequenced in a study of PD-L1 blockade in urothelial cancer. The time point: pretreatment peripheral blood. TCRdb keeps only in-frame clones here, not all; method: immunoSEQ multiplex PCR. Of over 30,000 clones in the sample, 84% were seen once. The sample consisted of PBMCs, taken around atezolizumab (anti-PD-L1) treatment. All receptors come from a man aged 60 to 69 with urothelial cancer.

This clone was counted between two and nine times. The CDR3 bases are TGTGCCAGCAGTATAGGGACAGTACTTAGCACTGAAGCTTTCTTT. The encoded protein is CASSIGTVLSTEAFF. The rearrangement joins TRBV28 to TRBJ1-1; 7 nucleotides agree with TRBD1. Germline assignment: CDR1 MDHEN and CDR2 SYDVKM. V was clipped by 5 bases and J by 4 bases; unmatched bases: 10. The CDR3 is 15 residues long.

CDR3 sequence reads: CASSYAGNLGSGELFF. As DNA, the CDR3 is TGTGCCAGCAGTTACGCAGGCAACCTTGGGTCCGGGGAGCTGTTTTTT. This chain links TRBV6-5 with TRBJ2-2, with D unresolved. The V end lost 2 bases, the J end lost 6 bases, and 16 bases lay between the germline ends. This CDR3 spans 16 amino acids. CDR1 MNHEY and CDR2 SVGAGI come from the germline V gene.

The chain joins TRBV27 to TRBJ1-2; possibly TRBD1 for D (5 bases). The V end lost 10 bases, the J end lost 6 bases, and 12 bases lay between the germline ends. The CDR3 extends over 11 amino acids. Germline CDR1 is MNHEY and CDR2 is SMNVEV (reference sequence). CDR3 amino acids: CATQGLDGYTF. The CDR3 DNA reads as TGTGCCACCCAGGGTTTAGATGGCTACACCTTC.

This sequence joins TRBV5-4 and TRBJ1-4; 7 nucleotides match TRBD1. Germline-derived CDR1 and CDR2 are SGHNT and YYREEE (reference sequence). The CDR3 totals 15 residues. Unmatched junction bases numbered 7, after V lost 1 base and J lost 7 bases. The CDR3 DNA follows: TGTGCCAGCAGCTTGCGAGGGGGCGAGGGTGAAAAACTGTTTTTT. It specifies CASSLRGGEGEKLFF.

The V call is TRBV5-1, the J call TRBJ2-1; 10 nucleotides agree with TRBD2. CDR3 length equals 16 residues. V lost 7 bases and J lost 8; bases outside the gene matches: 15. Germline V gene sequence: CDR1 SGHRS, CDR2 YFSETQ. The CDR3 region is CASVRTRAGGGDEQFF. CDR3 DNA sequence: TGCGCCAGCGTGCGGACTCGAGCGGGAGGGGGGGATGAGCAGTTCTTC.

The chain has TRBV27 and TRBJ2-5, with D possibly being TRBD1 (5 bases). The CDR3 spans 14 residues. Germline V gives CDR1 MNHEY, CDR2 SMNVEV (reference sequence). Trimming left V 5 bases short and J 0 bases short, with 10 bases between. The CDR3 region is CASSLSGNQETQYF. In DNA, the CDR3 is TGTGCCAGCAGTCTTTCAGGGAACCAAGAGACCCAGTACTTC.

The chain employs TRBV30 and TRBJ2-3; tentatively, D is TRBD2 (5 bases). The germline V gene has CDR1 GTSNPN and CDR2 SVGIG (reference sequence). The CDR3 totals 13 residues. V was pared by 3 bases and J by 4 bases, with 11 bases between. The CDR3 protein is CAWSLGVADTQYF. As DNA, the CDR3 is TGTGCCTGGAGCCTGGGAGTGGCAGATACGCAGTATTTT.

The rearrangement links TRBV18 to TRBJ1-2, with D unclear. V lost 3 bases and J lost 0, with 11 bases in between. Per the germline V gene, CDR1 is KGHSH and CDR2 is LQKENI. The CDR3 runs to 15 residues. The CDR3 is CASSPNVDTNYGYTF. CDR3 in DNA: TGTGCCAGCTCACCCAACGTCGACACTAACTATGGCTACACCTTC.

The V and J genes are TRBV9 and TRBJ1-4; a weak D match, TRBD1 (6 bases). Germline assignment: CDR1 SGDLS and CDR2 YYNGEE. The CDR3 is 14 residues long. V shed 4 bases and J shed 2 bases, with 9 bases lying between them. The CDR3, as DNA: TGTGCCAGCAGCCTCAGGGGTACTAATGAAAAACTGTTTTTT. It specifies CASSLRGTNEKLFF.

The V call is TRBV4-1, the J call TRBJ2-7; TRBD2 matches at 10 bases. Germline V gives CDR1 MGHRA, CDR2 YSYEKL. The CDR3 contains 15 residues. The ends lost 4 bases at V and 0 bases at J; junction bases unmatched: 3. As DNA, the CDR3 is TGCGCCAGCAGCCCGACTAGCGGGCCCTCCTACGAGCAGTACTTC. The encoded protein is CASSPTSGPSYEQYF.

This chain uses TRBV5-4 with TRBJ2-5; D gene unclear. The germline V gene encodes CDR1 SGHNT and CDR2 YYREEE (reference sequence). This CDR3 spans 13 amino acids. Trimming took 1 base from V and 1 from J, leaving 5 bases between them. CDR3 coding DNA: TGTGCCAGCAGCTTGCCAGGCCAAGAGACCCAGTACTTC. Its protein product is CASSLPGQETQYF.

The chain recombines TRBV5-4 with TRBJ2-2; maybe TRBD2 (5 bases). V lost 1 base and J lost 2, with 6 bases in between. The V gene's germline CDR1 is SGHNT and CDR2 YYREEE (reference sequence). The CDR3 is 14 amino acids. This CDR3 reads CASSLRENTGELFF. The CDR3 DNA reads TGTGCCAGCAGCTTGCGGGAAAACACCGGGGAGCTGTTTTTT.

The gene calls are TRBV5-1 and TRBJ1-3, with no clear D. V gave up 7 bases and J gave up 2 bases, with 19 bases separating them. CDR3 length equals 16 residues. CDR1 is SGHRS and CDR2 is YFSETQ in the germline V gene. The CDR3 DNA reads TGCGCCAGCCGCCCCTTCGGGGTCAGCCCTGGAAACACCATATATTTT. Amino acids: CASRPFGVSPGNTIYF.

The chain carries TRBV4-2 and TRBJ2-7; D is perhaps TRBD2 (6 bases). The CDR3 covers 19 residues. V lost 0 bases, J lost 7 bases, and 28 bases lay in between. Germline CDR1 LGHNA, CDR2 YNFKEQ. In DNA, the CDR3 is TGTGCCAGCAGCCAAGATGTTAACTCGGGGGATGCCTTCCCCCGGGAGCAGTACTTC. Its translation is CASSQDVNSGDAFPREQYF.

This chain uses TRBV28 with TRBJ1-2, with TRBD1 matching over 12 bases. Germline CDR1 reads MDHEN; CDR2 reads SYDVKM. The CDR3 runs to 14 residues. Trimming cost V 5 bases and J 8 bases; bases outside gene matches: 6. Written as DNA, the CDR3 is TGTGCCAGCAGTCCAGGGACAGGGGGCATCGGCTACACCTTC. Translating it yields CASSPGTGGIGYTF.

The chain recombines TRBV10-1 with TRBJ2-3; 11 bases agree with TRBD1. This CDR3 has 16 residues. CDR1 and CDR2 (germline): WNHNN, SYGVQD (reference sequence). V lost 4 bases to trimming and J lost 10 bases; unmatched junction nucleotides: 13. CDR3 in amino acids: CASSAMGQGDLYSQYF. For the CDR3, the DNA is TGCGCCAGCAGTGCAATGGGACAGGGGGACCTCTACTCGCAGTATTTT.

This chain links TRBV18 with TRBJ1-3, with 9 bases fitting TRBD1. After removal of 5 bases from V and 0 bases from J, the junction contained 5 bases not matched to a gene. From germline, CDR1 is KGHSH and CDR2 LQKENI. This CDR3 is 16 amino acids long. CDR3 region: CASSSGQGVSGNTIYF. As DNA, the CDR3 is TGTGCCAGCTCATCGGGACAGGGTGTCTCTGGAAACACCATATATTTT.

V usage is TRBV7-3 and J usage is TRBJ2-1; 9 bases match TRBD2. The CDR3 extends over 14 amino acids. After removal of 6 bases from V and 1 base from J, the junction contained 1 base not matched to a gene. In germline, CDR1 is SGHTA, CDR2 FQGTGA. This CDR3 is CASSSGGSYNEQFF. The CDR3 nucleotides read TGTGCCAGCAGTAGCGGGGGTTCCTACAATGAGCAGTTCTTC.

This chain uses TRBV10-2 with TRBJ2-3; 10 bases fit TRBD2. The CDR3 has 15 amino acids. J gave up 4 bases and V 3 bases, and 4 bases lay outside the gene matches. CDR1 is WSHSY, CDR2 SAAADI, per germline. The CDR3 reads CASSESGRASDTQYF. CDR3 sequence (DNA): TGCGCCAGCAGTGAAAGCGGGAGGGCCTCAGATACGCAGTATTTT.

The CDR3 protein is CSVDGRAGGDSGISTDTQYF. CDR3 in DNA: TGCAGCGTTGACGGGAGGGCAGGGGGGGATAGCGGGATCAGCACAGATACGCAGTATTTT. The rearrangement links TRBV29-1 to TRBJ2-3; tentatively, D is TRBD2 (8 bases). V shed 3 bases and J shed 0 bases, with 28 bases lying between them. CDR1 is SQVTM, CDR2 ANQGSEA, per germline. The CDR3 sequence is 20 residues long.

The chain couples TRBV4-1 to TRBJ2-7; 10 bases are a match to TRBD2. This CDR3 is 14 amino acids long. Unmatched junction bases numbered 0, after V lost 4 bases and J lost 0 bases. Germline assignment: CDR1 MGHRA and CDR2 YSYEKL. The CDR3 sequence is CASSPSGGSYEQYF. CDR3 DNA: TGCGCCAGCAGCCCTAGCGGGGGCTCCTACGAGCAGTACTTC.

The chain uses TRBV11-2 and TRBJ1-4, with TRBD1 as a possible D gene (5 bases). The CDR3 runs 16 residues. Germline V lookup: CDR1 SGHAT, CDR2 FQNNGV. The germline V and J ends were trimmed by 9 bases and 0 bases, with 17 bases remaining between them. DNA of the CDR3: TGTGCCAGTACACCAACGACGGGGGCAACTAATGAAAAACTGTTTTTT. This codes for CASTPTTGATNEKLFF.

The CDR3 DNA is TGTGCAAGTCCTGAGAGTCAAAAGCGTAGTTCTGGAAACACCATATATTTT. Amino acid sequence: CASPESQKRSSGNTIYF. The chain combines TRBV12-2 with TRBJ1-3. TRBV12-2 is given as a pseudogene. CDR3 length: 17 amino acids.

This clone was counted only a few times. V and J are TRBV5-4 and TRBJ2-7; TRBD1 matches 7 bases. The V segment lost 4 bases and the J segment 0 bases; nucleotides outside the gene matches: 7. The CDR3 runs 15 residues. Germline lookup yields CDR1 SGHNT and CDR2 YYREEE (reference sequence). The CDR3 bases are TGTGCCAGCAGCCTAGTGACAGGGAACTCCTACGAGCAGTACTTC. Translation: CASSLVTGNSYEQYF.

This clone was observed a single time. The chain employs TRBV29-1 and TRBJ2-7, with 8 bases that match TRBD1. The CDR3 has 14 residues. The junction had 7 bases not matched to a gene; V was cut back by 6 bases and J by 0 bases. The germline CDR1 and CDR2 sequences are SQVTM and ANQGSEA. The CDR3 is CSVPGQDFSYEQYF. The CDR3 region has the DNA TGCAGCGTCCCGGGACAGGACTTCTCCTACGAGCAGTACTTC.